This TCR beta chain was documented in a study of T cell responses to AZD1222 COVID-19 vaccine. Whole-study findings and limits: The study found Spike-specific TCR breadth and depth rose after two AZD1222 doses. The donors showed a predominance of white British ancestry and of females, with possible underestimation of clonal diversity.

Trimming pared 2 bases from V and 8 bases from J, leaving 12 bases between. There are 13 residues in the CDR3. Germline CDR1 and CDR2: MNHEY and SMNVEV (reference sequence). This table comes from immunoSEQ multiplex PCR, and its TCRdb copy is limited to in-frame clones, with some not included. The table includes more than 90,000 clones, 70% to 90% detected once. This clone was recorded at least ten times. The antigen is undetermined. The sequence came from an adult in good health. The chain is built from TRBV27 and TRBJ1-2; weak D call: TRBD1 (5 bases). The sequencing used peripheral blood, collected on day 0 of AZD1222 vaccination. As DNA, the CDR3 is TGTGCCAGCAGTTTACGGGGCGCCGACGGCTACACCTTC. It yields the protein CASSLRGADGYTF.